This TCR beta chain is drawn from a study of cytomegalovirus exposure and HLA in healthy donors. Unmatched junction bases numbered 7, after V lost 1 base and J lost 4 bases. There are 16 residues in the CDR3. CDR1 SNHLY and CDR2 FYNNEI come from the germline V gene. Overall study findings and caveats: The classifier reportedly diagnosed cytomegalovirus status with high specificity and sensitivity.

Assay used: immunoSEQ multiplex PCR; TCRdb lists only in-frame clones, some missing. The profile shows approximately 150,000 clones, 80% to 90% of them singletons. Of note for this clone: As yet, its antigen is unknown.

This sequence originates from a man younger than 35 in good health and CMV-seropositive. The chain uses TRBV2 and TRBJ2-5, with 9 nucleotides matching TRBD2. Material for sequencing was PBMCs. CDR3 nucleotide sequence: TGTGCCAGCAGTGAAGGCGGGAGGGCCGGTCGAGAGACCCAGTACTTC. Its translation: CASSEGGRAGRETQYF.